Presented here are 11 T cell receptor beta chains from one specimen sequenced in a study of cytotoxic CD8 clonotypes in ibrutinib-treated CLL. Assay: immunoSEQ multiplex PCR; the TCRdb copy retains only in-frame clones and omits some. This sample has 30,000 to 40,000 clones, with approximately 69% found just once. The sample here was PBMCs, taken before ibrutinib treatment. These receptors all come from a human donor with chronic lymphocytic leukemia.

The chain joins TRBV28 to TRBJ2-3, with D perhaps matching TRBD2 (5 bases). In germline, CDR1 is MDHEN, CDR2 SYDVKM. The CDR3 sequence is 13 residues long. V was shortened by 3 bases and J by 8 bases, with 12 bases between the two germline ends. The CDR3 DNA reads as TGTGCCAGCAGTTTTCTTGCGGCGGGTACGCAGTATTTT. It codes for CASSFLAAGTQYF.

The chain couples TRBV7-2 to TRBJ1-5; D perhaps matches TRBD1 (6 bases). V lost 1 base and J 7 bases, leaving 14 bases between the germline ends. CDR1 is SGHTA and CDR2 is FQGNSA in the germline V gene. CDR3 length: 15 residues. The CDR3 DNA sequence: TGTGCCAGCAGCTTAGAACAGGGCTTTGGACAGCCCCAGCATTTT. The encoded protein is CASSLEQGFGQPQHF.

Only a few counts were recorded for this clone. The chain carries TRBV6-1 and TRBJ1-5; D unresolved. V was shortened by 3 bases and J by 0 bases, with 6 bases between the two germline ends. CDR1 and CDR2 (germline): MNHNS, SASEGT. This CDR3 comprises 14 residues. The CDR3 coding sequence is TGTGCCAGCAGTGACAAGTTTAGCAATCAGCCCCAGCATTTT. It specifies CASSDKFSNQPQHF.

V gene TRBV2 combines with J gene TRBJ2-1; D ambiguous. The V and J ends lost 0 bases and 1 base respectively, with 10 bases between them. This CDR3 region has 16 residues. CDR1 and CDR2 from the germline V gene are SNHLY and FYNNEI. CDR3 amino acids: CASSEAQKGSYNEQFF. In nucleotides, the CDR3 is TGTGCCAGCAGTGAAGCGCAAAAGGGTTCCTACAATGAGCAGTTCTTC.

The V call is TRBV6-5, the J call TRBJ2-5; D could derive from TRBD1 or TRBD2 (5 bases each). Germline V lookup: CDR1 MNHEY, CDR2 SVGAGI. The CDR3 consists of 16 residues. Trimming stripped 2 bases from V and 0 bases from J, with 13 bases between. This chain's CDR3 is CASSYGGWGYQETQYF. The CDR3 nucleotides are TGTGCCAGCAGTTACGGAGGTTGGGGGTACCAAGAGACCCAGTACTTC.

The CDR3 protein is CASRPTGAPGQPQHF. The CDR3 DNA reads as TGTGCCAGCAGGCCCACAGGGGCGCCAGGGCAGCCCCAGCATTTT. The chain recombines TRBV27 with TRBJ1-5; 7 bases are a match to TRBD1. This CDR3 is built from 15 residues. With V trimmed by 6 bases and J by 7 bases, 12 bases remained unmatched. Germline V gene data show CDR1 as MNHEY and CDR2 as SMNVEV (reference sequence).

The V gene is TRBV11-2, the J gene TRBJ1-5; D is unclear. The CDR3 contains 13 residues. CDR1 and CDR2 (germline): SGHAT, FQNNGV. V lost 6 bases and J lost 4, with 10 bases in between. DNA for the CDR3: TGTGCCAGCAGTGGTTGGGAAAATCAGCCCCAGCATTTT. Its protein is CASSGWENQPQHF.

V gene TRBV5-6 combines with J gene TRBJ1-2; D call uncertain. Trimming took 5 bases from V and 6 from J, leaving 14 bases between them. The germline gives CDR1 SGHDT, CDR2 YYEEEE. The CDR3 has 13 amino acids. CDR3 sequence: CASSRLGRDGYTF. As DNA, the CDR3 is TGTGCCAGCAGTAGACTCGGACGGGATGGCTACACCTTC.

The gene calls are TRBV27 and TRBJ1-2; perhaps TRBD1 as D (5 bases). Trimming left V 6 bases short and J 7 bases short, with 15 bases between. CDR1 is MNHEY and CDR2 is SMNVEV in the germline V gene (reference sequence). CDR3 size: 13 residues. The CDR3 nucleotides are TGTGCCAGCAGAACCGGCGGGGACGCTGGCTACACCTTC. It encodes CASRTGGDAGYTF.

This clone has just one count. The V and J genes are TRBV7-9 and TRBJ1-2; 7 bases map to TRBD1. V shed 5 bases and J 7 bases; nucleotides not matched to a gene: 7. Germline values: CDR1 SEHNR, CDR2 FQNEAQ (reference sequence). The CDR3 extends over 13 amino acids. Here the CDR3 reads CASSNRDSRGYTF. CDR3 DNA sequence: TGTGCCAGCAGCAACCGGGACAGTCGTGGCTACACCTTC.

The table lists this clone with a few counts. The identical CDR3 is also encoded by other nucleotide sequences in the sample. The CDR3 region has the DNA TGTGCCAGCAGCCTGAGCTCCTACGAGCAGTACTTC. Translation: CASSLSSYEQYF. V gene TRBV5-6 combines with J gene TRBJ2-7; D gene uncertain. Germline V CDR1 and CDR2: SGHDT, YYEEEE. V dropped 4 bases and J dropped 0 bases, with 5 bases sitting between them. CDR3 length equals 12 residues.